The 18 T cell receptor beta chains below were found in one sample sequenced in a study of T cell repertoires in cytomegalovirus infection. From the reads, TCRdb called clonotypes with MiXCR, one entry per CDR3 protein. This sample has some 240,000 distinct CDR3 sequences, with approximately 17% found just once. The material sequenced was CD8+ T cells from PBMCs. All receptors derive from a human donor in good health (CMV status not recorded). Some clones in this sample may be carry-over from other donors' samples.

The V call is TRBV11-1, the J call TRBJ2-1, with 8 nucleotides matching TRBD2. After removal of 0 bases from V and 0 bases from J, the junction contained 4 bases not matched to a gene. The CDR3 sequence is 17 residues long. Germline CDR1 reads SGHAT; CDR2 reads FQDESV (reference sequence). CDR3 region: CASSLATGGPSYNEQFF. CDR3 coding DNA: TGTGCCAGCAGCTTAGCAACGGGGGGGCCCTCCTACAATGAGCAGTTCTTC.

This clonotype was observed a handful of times. The rearrangement joins TRBV7-9 to TRBJ2-5; D perhaps matches TRBD1 (6 bases). V dropped 5 bases and J dropped 0 bases, with 16 bases sitting between them. Germline V gene data show CDR1 as SEHNR and CDR2 as FQNEAQ (reference sequence). This CDR3 spans 16 amino acids. The CDR3 sequence: CASSRSGAPYQETQYF. The CDR3 nucleotides read TGTGCCAGCAGCCGTTCAGGGGCCCCGTACCAAGAGACCCAGTACTTC.

Ten or more counts support this clonotype. This sequence joins TRBV27 and TRBJ2-7; 7 bases are shared with TRBD2. V shed 6 bases and J 4 bases; nucleotides not matched to a gene: 6. The CDR3 runs to 13 residues. The germline CDR1 and CDR2 sequences are MNHEY and SMNVEV (reference sequence). The CDR3 DNA reads TGTGCCAGCAGAGGTTACGGGGGGTACGAGCAGTACTTC. Protein: CASRGYGGYEQYF.

V usage is TRBV2 and J usage is TRBJ2-2; no clear D gene. The CDR3 runs 16 residues. V lost 3 bases and J lost 1, with 12 bases in between. Germline V CDR1 and CDR2: SNHLY, FYNNEI. CDR3 sequence (DNA): TGTGCCAGCAGTGATCTTCCCTGGCAGAACACCGGGGAGCTGTTTTTT. It translates to CASSDLPWQNTGELFF.

This rearrangement joins TRBV5-1 to TRBJ2-6; the D gene could be TRBD1 or TRBD2 (6 bases each). Trimming took off 3 bases at V and 4 bases at J, with 20 bases between the two ends. The CDR3 is 18 residues long. The germline gives CDR1 SGHRS, CDR2 YFSETQ. DNA of the CDR3: TGCGCCAGCAGCTCCCTCGGTAGTCGGGGGCAAGGGGCCAACGTCCTGACTTTC. The encoded protein is CASSSLGSRGQGANVLTF.

This clonotype was recorded a few times. V usage is TRBV28 and J usage is TRBJ2-2; D remains ambiguous. This CDR3 has 17 residues. The V gene lost 3 bases and the J gene lost 2 bases, with 16 bases spanning the gap. CDR1 and CDR2 (germline): MDHEN, SYDVKM. CDR3 sequence reads: CASSFQWVADNTGELFF. CDR3 nucleotide sequence: TGTGCCAGCAGTTTCCAGTGGGTGGCAGACAACACCGGGGAGCTGTTTTTT.

This chain uses TRBV5-5 with TRBJ2-1; TRBD2 might be the D (6 bases). The CDR3 is 16 amino acids. The V gene lost 3 bases and the J gene lost 2 bases, with 15 bases spanning the gap. The V gene's germline CDR1 is SGHKS and CDR2 YYEKEE (reference sequence). CDR3 region: CASSSTLATAYNEQFF. In nucleotides, the CDR3 is TGTGCCAGCAGCTCCACCCTAGCGACCGCCTACAATGAGCAGTTCTTC.

This clonotype was counted at least ten times. The chain combines TRBV7-9 with TRBJ2-3; the D is unclear. Germline values: CDR1 SEHNR, CDR2 FQNEAQ (reference sequence). V was cut by 0 bases and J by 4 bases, with 11 bases left in between. The CDR3 extends over 15 amino acids. The DNA of the CDR3 is TGTGCCAGCAGCTTAGCGGACGGAGAAGCAGATACGCAGTATTTT. Amino acids: CASSLADGEADTQYF.

The chain combines TRBV27 with TRBJ2-5, with 10 bases matching TRBD2. V dropped 6 bases and J dropped 4; count of bases not matched to a gene: 8. Germline V gene lookup returns CDR1 MNHEY and CDR2 SMNVEV (reference sequence). This CDR3 is built from 15 residues. CDR3 residues: CASSPSGGVLETQYF. CDR3 nucleotides: TGTGCCAGCAGCCCCAGCGGGGGGGTGTTAGAGACCCAGTACTTC.

CDR3 nucleotide sequence: TGTGCCAGCAGCCCCCTCGGGGCAGGGTTGAACACCGGGGAGCTGTTTTTT. Amino acids: CASSPLGAGLNTGELFF. V usage is TRBV7-6 and J usage is TRBJ2-2, with D perhaps assigned TRBD1 or TRBD2 (5 bases each). V was trimmed by 5 bases and J by 1 base, leaving 17 bases between them. Germline-derived CDR1 and CDR2 are SGHVS and FNYEAQ. The CDR3 is 17 amino acids.

In its sample, this clonotype was seen a few times. The chain has TRBV6-2 or TRBV6-3 and TRBJ2-1; 12 bases are a match to TRBD2. The CDR3 length is 18 residues. Germline assignment: CDR1 MNHEY and CDR2 SVGEGT. With V trimmed by 6 bases and J by 4 bases, 13 bases remained unmatched. The CDR3 sequence: CASSLLGLAGGDYNEQFF. The CDR3 DNA sequence: TGTGCCAGCAGCCTTCTCGGCCTAGCGGGGGGGGATTACAATGAGCAGTTCTTC.

This clonotype was seen ten or more times. The rearrangement joins TRBV25-1 to TRBJ1-2; D remains ambiguous. CDR1 and CDR2 (germline): MGHDK, SYGVNS. Trimming removed 2 bases at V and 8 bases at J, with 12 bases between. This CDR3 region has 13 residues. The CDR3 protein is CASSEGLGLGYTF. CDR3 nucleotides: TGTGCCAGCAGTGAAGGTCTGGGTTTGGGCTACACCTTC.

This clonotype was recorded a few times. The chain links TRBV19 to TRBJ2-3, with D possibly being TRBD1 (6 bases). Germline V gene sequence: CDR1 LNHDA, CDR2 SQIVND (reference sequence). The germline V and J ends were trimmed by 6 bases and 0 bases, with 13 bases remaining between them. The CDR3 loop spans 15 amino acids. DNA of the CDR3: TGTGCCAGTAGACCCGGGACATCGAGCACAGATACGCAGTATTTT. Translation gives CASRPGTSSTDTQYF.

This clonotype was counted at least ten times. CDR3 region: CASSSGREGSYGYTF. In nucleotides, the CDR3 is TGTGCCAGCAGCTCCGGTCGAGAGGGATCCTATGGCTACACCTTC. This rearrangement joins TRBV7-2 to TRBJ1-2; D remains unclear. The CDR3 loop spans 15 amino acids. V lost 4 bases and J 4 bases, leaving 16 bases between the germline ends. Germline CDR1 SGHTA, CDR2 FQGNSA.

The table lists this clonotype with many counts. The chain uses TRBV12-5 and TRBJ1-1; D uncertain. This CDR3 is 11 amino acids long. CDR1 and CDR2 from the germline V gene are LGHNT and FRNRAP. Trimming stripped 5 bases from V and 2 bases from J, with 3 bases between. DNA of the CDR3: TGTGCTAGTGGTCATAACACTGAAGCTTTCTTT. As protein: CASGHNTEAFF.

The chain carries TRBV7-9 and TRBJ2-2; 12 positions agree with TRBD2. CDR1 and CDR2 (germline): SEHNR, FQNEAQ (reference sequence). The CDR3 extends over 19 amino acids. V shed 5 bases and J 3 bases; nucleotides not matched to a gene: 13. The CDR3 DNA is TGTGCCAGCAGCCACCTCCCCCCTAGCGGGGGGGCGGACACCGGGGAGCTGTTTTTT. Amino acid sequence: CASSHLPPSGGADTGELFF.

The chain uses TRBV12-3 or TRBV12-4 and TRBJ1-3; D may be TRBD1 (5 bases). This CDR3 has 14 amino acids. The V gene lost 8 bases and the J gene lost 0 bases, with 11 bases spanning the gap. The CDR3 loop is CASRGGSSGNTIYF. As DNA, the CDR3 is TGTGCCAGCCGCGGGGGTTCCTCTGGAAACACCATATATTTT.

This clonotype has more than one count but fewer than ten. V usage is TRBV7-9 and J usage is TRBJ2-7; D call uncertain. Germline assignment: CDR1 SEHNR and CDR2 FQNEAQ (reference sequence). Trimming took 5 bases from V and 4 from J, leaving 9 bases between them. The length of the CDR3 is 12 residues. The CDR3 loop reads CASSPAAYEQYF. The DNA of the CDR3 is TGTGCCAGCAGCCCGGCAGCATACGAGCAGTACTTC.